Following are 23 T cell receptor beta chains from one sample sequenced in a study of response to subunit inactivated influenza vaccine. TCRdb called the RT-PCR reads again in MiXCR, with one record for every CDR3 protein. This sample has hundreds of thousands of distinct CDR3 sequences; under 20% occur once, and the top ten carry 11%. Specimen: PBMCs from blood, collected more than 4 days after vaccination. All receptors derive from a middle-aged man who received an inactivated influenza vaccine.

This clonotype has a handful of counts. The chain joins TRBV7-8 to TRBJ2-2, with D uncertain. The CDR3 consists of 10 residues. V lost 5 bases and J 8 bases, leaving 3 bases between the germline ends. The germline V gene has CDR1 SGHVS and CDR2 FQNEAQ. The CDR3 protein is CASSGGELFF. CDR3 bases: TGTGCCAGCAGCGGAGGGGAGCTGTTTTTT.

V usage is TRBV29-1 and J usage is TRBJ1-2, with no clear D. In germline, CDR1 is SQVTM, CDR2 ANQGSEA. The CDR3 consists of 12 residues. Trimming took 0 bases from V and 4 from J, leaving 6 bases between them. The DNA for the CDR3 is TGCAGCGTTGAAGAAAACTCCTATGGCTACACCTTC. Protein: CSVEENSYGYTF.

The table lists this clonotype with a few counts. The chain recombines TRBV20-1 with TRBJ1-2; tentative D call: TRBD1 (6 bases). V shed 3 bases and J shed 4 bases, with 18 bases lying between them. Germline V CDR1 and CDR2: DFQATT, SNEGSKA (reference sequence). The CDR3 covers 15 residues. CDR3 bases: TGCAGTGCTAGGGAGCCGCAGGGGTTTGGCTATGGCTACACCTTC. Amino acid sequence: CSAREPQGFGYGYTF.

This clonotype was recorded a few times. The chain uses TRBV24-1 and TRBJ2-3; a weak D match, TRBD1 (6 bases). V was clipped by 6 bases and J by 4 bases, with 16 bases between them. Germline loops: CDR1 KGHDR, CDR2 SFDVKD. The CDR3 covers 15 residues. CDR3 protein: CATSPQGPWADTQYF. In DNA form, the CDR3 reads TGTGCCACCAGTCCACAGGGTCCGTGGGCAGATACGCAGTATTTT.

This clonotype has only a few counts. The chain couples TRBV6-5 to TRBJ2-5, with D unresolved. This CDR3 is 14 amino acids long. Deletions cut 5 bases from V and 0 bases from J, with 10 bases between. Germline loops: CDR1 MNHEY, CDR2 SVGAGI. CDR3 residues: CASSIRTNQETQYF. In DNA form, the CDR3 reads TGTGCCAGCAGTATACGAACCAACCAAGAGACCCAGTACTTC.

This clonotype came up a few times. V is TRBV4-3 and J is TRBJ2-6; 8 bases are shared with TRBD1. Trimming took 3 bases from V and 0 from J; bases not matched to a gene: 1. The CDR3 runs to 16 residues. Germline V gene data show CDR1 as LGHNA and CDR2 as YSLEER. The CDR3 nucleotides are TGCGCCAGCAGCCATGGACAGGGCTCTGGGGCCAACGTCCTGACTTTC. Its protein product is CASSHGQGSGANVLTF.

This clonotype has only a few counts. This sequence joins TRBV30 and TRBJ2-5; D uncertain. V lost 0 bases and J 13 bases, leaving 15 bases between the germline ends. Germline lookup yields CDR1 GTSNPN and CDR2 SVGIG (reference sequence). The CDR3 has 12 amino acids. The CDR3 coding sequence is TGTGCCTGGAGTGTAGCGAGCCCCACGCGGTACTTC. It codes for CAWSVASPTRYF.

This clonotype was detected only a few times. The chain joins TRBV10-3 to TRBJ2-7; 8 bases line up with TRBD1. The V gene's germline CDR1 is ENHRY and CDR2 SYGVKD. The V and J ends lost 2 bases and 2 bases, in that order; junction bases with no gene match: 5. The CDR3 runs 15 residues. CDR3 residues: CAISEAGGFPYEQYF. CDR3 nucleotides: TGTGCCATCAGTGAGGCAGGGGGCTTCCCCTACGAGCAGTACTTC.

The chain recombines TRBV12-3 or TRBV12-4 with TRBJ2-2; D unresolved. V gave up 5 bases and J gave up 13 bases, with 20 bases separating them. This CDR3 has 14 amino acids. This CDR3 is CASSLSGRPGRLFF. The CDR3 DNA is TGTGCCAGCAGTCTCTCCGGCAGGCCGGGTAGGCTGTTTTTT.

The table lists this clonotype with a count of one. V and J are TRBV20-1 and TRBJ2-3, with 7 positions matching TRBD2. V trimming: 3 bases; J trimming: 2 bases; junction bases outside the gene matches: 8. CDR3 length equals 15 residues. Germline CDR1 DFQATT, CDR2 SNEGSKA (reference sequence). This CDR3 reads CSASTSAVSTDTQYF. The CDR3 nucleotides are TGCAGTGCTAGTACTAGCGCAGTATCCACAGATACGCAGTATTTT.

This clonotype turned up a few times. The chain joins TRBV6-1 to TRBJ1-2; tentatively, D is TRBD1 (6 bases). V was clipped by 5 bases and J by 3 bases, with 19 bases between them. Looked up from germline, CDR1 is MNHNS and CDR2 is SASEGT. The CDR3 covers 16 residues. The CDR3: CASSTGGMGADYGYTF. For the CDR3, the DNA is TGTGCCAGCAGTACGGGGGGCATGGGCGCCGACTATGGCTACACCTTC.

In this sample, this clonotype turned up a few times. The gene calls are TRBV7-8 and TRBJ1-5; TRBD1 matches 9 bases. Germline V gives CDR1 SGHVS, CDR2 FQNEAQ. Losses at the gene ends were 2 bases for V and 7 bases for J; bases not matched to a gene: 15. This CDR3 is 18 amino acids long. CDR3 nucleotide sequence: TGTGCCAGCAGCTTAAACCGGGACAGGGTAAAGTTCGGGCAGCCCCAGCATTTT. Amino acid sequence: CASSLNRDRVKFGQPQHF.

This clonotype was seen more than once but under ten times. The V and J genes are TRBV6-1 and TRBJ2-3; D is uncertain. The V gene lost 8 bases and the J gene lost 3 bases, with 15 bases spanning the gap. This CDR3 has 14 residues. Germline assignment: CDR1 MNHNS and CDR2 SASEGT. The CDR3 nucleotides read TGTGCCAGCTCCCGAGCCCAGCCTACAGATACGCAGTATTTT. It specifies CASSRAQPTDTQYF.

This clonotype has ten or more counts. The chain carries TRBV20-1 and TRBJ1-2, with D hard to call. Germline V gene sequence: CDR1 DFQATT, CDR2 SNEGSKA (reference sequence). The CDR3 sequence is 12 residues long. Trimming pared 1 base from V and 0 bases from J, leaving 3 bases between. As DNA, the CDR3 is TGCAGTGCTAGAGGTGCTAACTATGGCTACACCTTC. Its translation: CSARGANYGYTF.

Remarks on this clonotype: The junction differs from germline at one of its ends, possibly a read error. V gene TRBV6-5 combines with J gene TRBJ2-1; 7 bases agree with TRBD2. The CDR3 has 16 residues. CDR1 and CDR2 from the germline V gene are MNHEY and SVGAGI. CDR3 nucleotide sequence: TGTGCCGGCAGTTACTCGATGGGCGGGAGTTTAGGTGAGCAGTTCTTC. This codes for CAGSYSMGGSLGEQFF.

This clonotype has more than one count but fewer than ten. CDR3 protein: CASSPTGPTYEQYF. CDR3 DNA: TGTGCCAGCTCACCAACTGGACCAACCTACGAGCAGTACTTC. The gene calls are TRBV18 and TRBJ2-7; D call uncertain. This CDR3 contains 14 residues. Germline V lookup: CDR1 KGHSH, CDR2 LQKENI. Trimming removed 2 bases from V and 2 bases from J, with 10 bases in between.

Written as DNA, the CDR3 is TGTGCCAGCATGGCTAGCGGGGCGCGTGAGCAGTTCTTC. Protein product: CASMASGAREQFF. V usage is TRBV6-2 or TRBV6-3 and J usage is TRBJ2-1, with 9 bases matching TRBD2. CDR3 size: 13 residues. The germline CDR1 and CDR2 sequences are MNHEY and SVGEGT. V lost 7 bases to trimming and J lost 9 bases; unmatched junction nucleotides: 7.

In this sample, this clonotype turned up a few times. The V call is TRBV12-3 or TRBV12-4, the J call TRBJ2-7, with a weak D call TRBD1 (6 bases). CDR3 length equals 14 residues. Trimming removed 8 bases from V and 3 bases from J, with 17 bases in between. The chain's CDR3 is CASPPTGKNYEQYF. For the CDR3, the DNA is TGTGCCAGCCCCCCCACAGGGAAGAACTACGAGCAGTACTTC.

This clonotype has a handful of counts. The J gene is TRBJ2-1, the V gene TRBV24-1; D not certain. Germline V gives CDR1 KGHDR, CDR2 SFDVKD. CDR3 length: 15 amino acids. With 1 base removed from V and 8 bases from J, the gap between germline ends came to 14 bases. CDR3 bases: TGTGCCACCAGTGATTTTGGAGCACGAGGCCATGAGCAGTTCTTC. Translating it yields CATSDFGARGHEQFF.

This chain links TRBV7-9 with TRBJ2-5; D tentatively reads TRBD1 or TRBD2 (6 bases each). V lost 3 bases and J lost 5, with 13 bases in between. CDR1 and CDR2 from the germline V gene are SEHNR and FQNEAQ (reference sequence). The CDR3 covers 14 residues. Here the CDR3 reads CASSFRGPNETQYF. The CDR3 DNA reads TGTGCCAGCAGCTTCCGGGGGCCTAACGAGACCCAGTACTTC.

The table lists this clonotype with a few counts. CDR3 sequence: CASSFGTSGDWVRLETQYF. The CDR3, as DNA: TGTGCCAGCAGCTTCGGGACTAGCGGGGATTGGGTGCGTCTGGAGACCCAGTACTTC. V usage is TRBV11-1 and J usage is TRBJ2-5, with 13 positions matching TRBD2. V lost 3 bases to trimming and J lost 5 bases; unmatched junction nucleotides: 15. CDR1 is SGHAT and CDR2 is FQDESV in the germline V gene (reference sequence). CDR3 length: 19 amino acids.

This clonotype was seen a single time. CDR3 residues: CASSWTGDKFTDTQYF. DNA of the CDR3: TGTGCCAGCAGCTGGACGGGGGACAAATTCACAGATACGCAGTATTTT. The chain employs TRBV11-2 and TRBJ2-3; perhaps D is TRBD1 or TRBD2 (6 bases each). The CDR3 loop spans 16 amino acids. Germline-derived CDR1 and CDR2 are SGHAT and FQNNGV. V shed 4 bases and J shed 2 bases, with 16 bases lying between them. Full variable domain (rest looked up from reference TRBV11-2 and TRBJ2-3): EAGVAQSPRYKIIEKRQSVAFWCNPISGHATLYWYQQILGQGPKLLIQFQNNGVVDDSQLPKDRFSAERLKGVDSTLKIQPAKLEDSAVYLCASSWTGDKFTDTQYFGPGTRLTVL.

This clonotype was recorded a few times. This rearrangement joins TRBV5-6 to TRBJ2-5, with TRBD2 matching 10 bases. The CDR3 spans 16 residues. The J segment lost 5 bases and the V segment lost 2 bases, leaving 9 bases of the junction unmatched. Germline CDR1 SGHDT, CDR2 YYEEEE. Here the CDR3 reads CASSFRAGGPVETQYF. CDR3 bases: TGTGCCAGCAGCTTCCGAGCGGGAGGGCCGGTGGAGACCCAGTACTTC.